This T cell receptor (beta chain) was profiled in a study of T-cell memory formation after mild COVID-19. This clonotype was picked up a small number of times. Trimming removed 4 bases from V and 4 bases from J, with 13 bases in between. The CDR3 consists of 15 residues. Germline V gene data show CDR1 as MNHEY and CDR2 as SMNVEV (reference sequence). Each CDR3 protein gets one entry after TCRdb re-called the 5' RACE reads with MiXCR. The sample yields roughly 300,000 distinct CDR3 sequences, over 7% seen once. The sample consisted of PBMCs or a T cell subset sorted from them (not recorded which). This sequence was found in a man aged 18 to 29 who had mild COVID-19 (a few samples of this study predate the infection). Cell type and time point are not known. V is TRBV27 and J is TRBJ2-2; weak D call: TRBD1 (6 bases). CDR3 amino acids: CASSYTGLFTGELFF. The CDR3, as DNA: TGTGCCAGCAGTTACACAGGGTTGTTCACCGGGGAGCTGTTTTTT.